These 32 T cell receptor beta chains came from one sample sequenced in a study of monozygotic twins with inflammatory bowel disease. TCRdb reprocessed the 5' RACE reads and stores each CDR3 protein as one record, lacking DNA. The sample table includes approximately 400,000 distinct CDR3 sequences. Sample: blood. The receptors come from a human donor with ulcerative colitis or Crohn's disease, or a healthy co-twin of an affected twin (not recorded which).

The chain employs TRBV6-1 and TRBJ2-7; lacking DNA, the TRBD1 call made by TCRdb goes unchecked. The germline gives CDR1 MNHNS, CDR2 SASEGT. This CDR3 region has 16 residues. CDR3 region: CASIDRGWTGTYEQYF.

The chain has TRBV6-1 and TRBJ2-5; without DNA, the TCRdb call of TRBD2 cannot be checked. Germline V gene lookup returns CDR1 MNHNS and CDR2 SASEGT. There are 15 residues in the CDR3. CDR3 region: CASSDEAGRQETQYF.

This chain links TRBV20-1 with TRBJ2-1; TCRdb's assignment of TRBD2 cannot be checked, as there is no DNA. Germline lookup yields CDR1 DFQATT and CDR2 SNEGSKA (reference sequence). CDR3 length equals 15 residues. Here the CDR3 reads CSAARPGGTYNEQFF.

J is TRBJ2-3 and V is TRBV7-2; without DNA, the TCRdb call of TRBD2 cannot be checked. CDR3 length: 15 residues. CDR1 and CDR2 from the germline V gene are SGHTA and FQGNSA. The CDR3 protein is CASSPGVAATDTQYF.

The chain carries TRBV9 and TRBJ2-1. The CDR3 totals 13 residues. In germline, CDR1 is SGDLS, CDR2 YYNGEE. The CDR3 region is CASSVNSYNEQFF.

V is TRBV6-5 and J is TRBJ2-7; absent DNA, TCRdb's TRBD1 call cannot be checked. The germline gives CDR1 MNHEY, CDR2 SVGAGI. The CDR3 length is 11 residues. The CDR3 region is CASGDSNEQYF.

The chain combines TRBV2 with TRBJ2-1; the D call of TRBD1 rests on TCRdb alone, since no DNA is present to check it. The CDR3 length is 15 residues. Germline V gene data show CDR1 as SNHLY and CDR2 as FYNNEI. CDR3: CASAPGESPLNEQFF.

The rearrangement links TRBV20-1 to TRBJ2-2. Per the germline V gene, CDR1 is DFQATT and CDR2 is SNEGSKA (reference sequence). This CDR3 has 15 residues. The CDR3 sequence: CSARDGRANTGELFF.

CDR3 loop: CASSQNQGGNTIYF. The V gene is TRBV5-4, the J gene TRBJ1-3. Per the germline V gene, CDR1 is SGHNT and CDR2 is YYREEE (reference sequence). CDR3 length equals 14 residues.

This chain connects TRBV6-1 to TRBJ2-3. Germline loops: CDR1 MNHNS, CDR2 SASEGT. This CDR3 contains 14 residues. The CDR3 loop reads CASRSGFSTDTQYF.

The chain has TRBV2 and TRBJ2-3; no DNA is available, so the TRBD1 call from TCRdb remains unchecked. CDR1 and CDR2 (germline): SNHLY, FYNNEI. The CDR3 covers 19 residues. The CDR3: CASRIGAGRSGLNTDTQYF. Looking up the rest from reference TRBV2 and TRBJ2-3 gives the full variable domain: EPEVTQTPSHQVTQMGQEVILRCVPISNHLYFYWYRQILGQKVEFLVSFYNNEISEKSEIFDDQFSVERPDGSNFTLKIRSTKLEDSAMYFCASRIGAGRSGLNTDTQYFGPGTRLTVL.

This chain's CDR3 is CASSIGSGAFF. The rearrangement links TRBV19 to TRBJ1-1. Germline CDR1 reads LNHDA; CDR2 reads SQIVND (reference sequence). The CDR3 is 11 amino acids.

This chain uses TRBV7-3 with TRBJ2-3; without DNA, the TCRdb call of TRBD2 cannot be checked. The CDR3 runs to 15 residues. Per germline, CDR1 SGHTA and CDR2 FQGTGA. The CDR3 is CASSLSGRAVDTQYF.

This rearrangement joins TRBV5-1 to TRBJ2-3. This CDR3 is 17 amino acids long. CDR1 SGHRS and CDR2 YFSETQ come from the germline V gene. The CDR3 loop reads CASSLEVGGTSTDTQYF.

The chain is built from TRBV28 and TRBJ1-4; TCRdb's D call, TRBD1, is unchecked because there is no DNA. Per germline, CDR1 MDHEN and CDR2 SYDVKM. The CDR3 runs 15 residues. CDR3 protein: CASSDLQGRNEKLFF.

V gene TRBV24-1 combines with J gene TRBJ2-5; TCRdb lists TRBD1, though no DNA is available to test this call. This CDR3 has 13 residues. Germline lookup yields CDR1 KGHDR and CDR2 SFDVKD. CDR3: CATRGTGSETQYF.

The chain has TRBV18 and TRBJ2-2; the TCRdb D gene call, TRBD1, has no DNA to confirm it. CDR3 length: 15 residues. Germline lookup yields CDR1 KGHSH and CDR2 LQKENI. CDR3 protein: CASSPNTGRSGELFF.

The chain is built from TRBV7-8 and TRBJ2-1; TCRdb selects TRBD2, and the lack of DNA leaves this call unchecked. The V gene's germline CDR1 is SGHVS and CDR2 FQNEAQ. CDR3 length equals 16 residues. This CDR3 reads CASSLERGGAYNEQFF.

The chain is built from TRBV6-5 and TRBJ2-1; TCRdb gives TRBD1 as the D gene, but with no DNA this cannot be confirmed. The CDR3 is 12 residues long. CDR1 and CDR2 from the germline V gene are MNHEY and SVGAGI. CDR3 loop: CASSSRGSEQFF.

This chain connects TRBV6-2 or TRBV6-3 to TRBJ1-1. CDR3 length equals 13 residues. Germline V gene data show CDR1 as MNHEY and CDR2 as SVGEGT. This chain's CDR3 is CASRGDGYTEAFF.

The chain uses TRBV30 and TRBJ2-3; the D call from TCRdb, TRBD1, cannot be confirmed without DNA. The CDR3 spans 13 residues. Germline V gene sequence: CDR1 GTSNPN, CDR2 SVGIG (reference sequence). CDR3 residues: CAWSPPLLNTQYF.

This chain connects TRBV20-1 to TRBJ2-1; without DNA, the TCRdb call of TRBD1 cannot be checked. In germline, CDR1 is DFQATT, CDR2 SNEGSKA (reference sequence). The CDR3 length is 13 residues. CDR3 protein: CSVGARVDNEQFF.

The chain links TRBV7-8 to TRBJ1-2; the TCRdb D gene call, TRBD1, has no DNA to confirm it. Germline-derived CDR1 and CDR2 are SGHVS and FQNEAQ. The CDR3 is 15 amino acids. CDR3 region: CASSKTGGAGYGYTF.

The chain joins TRBV27 to TRBJ1-6. The CDR3 extends over 18 amino acids. The V gene's germline CDR1 is MNHEY and CDR2 SMNVEV (reference sequence). The CDR3 region is CASSLRYPGSSYNSPLHF.

The chain couples TRBV5-5 to TRBJ1-5. The germline V gene encodes CDR1 SGHKS and CDR2 YYEKEE (reference sequence). The CDR3 consists of 15 residues. The CDR3 reads CASSWEGYSNQPQHF. The variable domain in full, completed from reference TRBV5-5 and TRBJ1-5, reads DAGVTQSPTHLIKTRGQQVTLRCSPISGHKSVSWYQQVLGQGPQFIFQYYEKEERGRGNFPDRFSARQFPNYSSELNVNALLLGDSALYLCASSWEGYSNQPQHFGDGTRLSIL.

This chain connects TRBV2 to TRBJ1-5; the TCRdb D gene call, TRBD1, has no DNA to confirm it. CDR1 SNHLY and CDR2 FYNNEI come from the germline V gene. The CDR3 covers 13 residues. The CDR3 loop is CASMTGGGQPQHF.

V gene TRBV7-2 combines with J gene TRBJ2-3; TCRdb picks TRBD1, but there is no DNA to check that call. CDR3 length equals 14 residues. From germline, CDR1 is SGHTA and CDR2 FQGNSA. This CDR3 is CASLRGGRRDTQYF.

The genes are TRBV2 and TRBJ2-7; the D call of TRBD1 rests on TCRdb alone, since no DNA is present to check it. CDR1 is SNHLY, CDR2 FYNNEI, per germline. This CDR3 is built from 13 residues. The chain's CDR3 is CASTSGVVKEQYF.

J is TRBJ1-1 and V is TRBV30; the TCRdb call, TRBD1, lacks DNA for checking. CDR1 is GTSNPN, CDR2 SVGIG, per germline (reference sequence). This CDR3 is 12 amino acids long. The CDR3: CAWSAGDTEAFF. The variable domain in full, completed from reference TRBV30 and TRBJ1-1, reads SQTIHQWPATLVQPVGSPLSLECTVEGTSNPNLYWYRQAAGRGLQLLFYSVGIGQISSEVPQNLSASRPQDRQFILSSKKLLLSDSGFYLCAWSAGDTEAFFGQGTRLTVV.

The CDR3 protein is CASSLPPGPGNEQFF. The J gene is TRBJ2-1, the V gene TRBV5-4; the D call from TCRdb, TRBD1, cannot be confirmed without DNA. The CDR3 runs 15 residues. Looked up from germline, CDR1 is SGHNT and CDR2 is YYREEE (reference sequence).

The chain uses TRBV6-1 and TRBJ2-2; the TCRdb call, TRBD1, lacks DNA for checking. There are 15 residues in the CDR3. The V gene's germline CDR1 is MNHNS and CDR2 SASEGT. CDR3 sequence reads: CATLLTGLNTGELFF.

The chain employs TRBV29-1 and TRBJ2-7; TCRdb designates TRBD2, a call that cannot be tested without DNA. Germline values: CDR1 SQVTM, CDR2 ANQGSEA. The CDR3 runs 14 residues. This CDR3 reads CSVEVRLETYEQYF.